A single sample is the source of the 18 T cell receptor beta chains below, sequenced in a study of blood T cells in healthy people across ages. Then a second PCR, running roughly 7 to 12 cycles, was carried out with a sample-barcoded 5' primer and a J-beta primer mix. TCRdb called the 5' RACE reads again in MiXCR, with one record for every CDR3 protein. Of over 1,300,000 distinct CDR3 sequences listed, around 55% are singletons. Sequencing was done on a sample of blood. These receptors came from a man aged 18-30 years in good health.

V is TRBV5-1 and J is TRBJ2-5; D might be TRBD1 (5 bases). V lost 8 bases and J lost 11, with 19 bases in between. CDR1 is SGHRS and CDR2 is YFSETQ in the germline V gene. This CDR3 has 12 residues. The CDR3 DNA reads TGCGCCAGTAGATTAGACAGCATGGCGCAGTACTTC. Protein sequence: CASRLDSMAQYF.

The chain carries TRBV21-1 and TRBJ1-3; the table's D call TRBD1 went unverified against the DNA. TRBV21-1 is a pseudogene. This CDR3 is built from 18 residues. The CDR3 reads CASSKGGKGFRSGNTIYF. In DNA form, the CDR3 reads TGTGCCAGCAGCAAAGGGGGTAAGGGGTTTCGCTCTGGAAACACCATATATTTT.

The chain employs TRBV10-3 and TRBJ2-1; D gene uncertain. V dropped 10 bases and J dropped 4 bases, with 11 bases sitting between them. CDR1 and CDR2 from the germline V gene are ENHRY and SYGVKD. The length of the CDR3 is 12 residues. The CDR3 spells CATTAEYNEQFF. The CDR3 region has the DNA TGTGCCACCACCGCCGAGTACAATGAGCAGTTCTTC.

This clonotype has just a few counts. V is TRBV29-1 and J is TRBJ2-5, with TRBD1 matching over 12 bases. CDR3 size: 14 residues. Looked up from germline, CDR1 is SQVTM and CDR2 is ANQGSEA. The junction had 14 bases not matched to a gene; V was cut back by 7 bases and J by 11 bases. In DNA, the CDR3 is TGCAGCGCCTACGGGACAGGGGGCATATGGGGGCAGTACTTC. Protein sequence: CSAYGTGGIWGQYF.

The V gene is TRBV20-1, the J gene TRBJ2-5; TRBD2 matches 8 bases. Judging by the DNA end, TRBJ2-7 fits better; the J call may be wrong. This CDR3 spans 13 amino acids. Looked up from germline, CDR1 is DFQATT and CDR2 is SNEGSKA (reference sequence). CDR3 sequence: CSARVREGYEQYF. The CDR3 bases are TGCAGTGCTAGAGTCCGGGAGGGTTACGAGCAGTACTTC.

This sequence joins TRBV20-1 and TRBJ2-7; D call uncertain. CDR1 and CDR2 (germline): DFQATT, SNEGSKA (reference sequence). The V and J ends lost 2 bases and 2 bases respectively, with 10 bases between them. The CDR3 is 13 amino acids. As DNA, the CDR3 is TGCAGTGCTAGATTGGTCCATACCTACGAGCAGTACTTC. Amino acids: CSARLVHTYEQYF.

This clonotype was found a few times. CDR3 DNA: TGCAGTACATCACGGGGAGTCAATCAGCCCCAGCATTTT. Translation: CSTSRGVNQPQHF. The rearrangement links TRBV20-1 to TRBJ1-5; D uncertain. The CDR3 contains 13 residues. The V end was cut by 8 bases, the J end by 3 bases, with 14 bases between. The V gene's germline CDR1 is DFQATT and CDR2 SNEGSKA (reference sequence).

This chain uses TRBV6-1 with TRBJ2-3; 7 bases line up with TRBD1. The V segment lost 8 bases and the J segment 0 bases; nucleotides outside the gene matches: 5. The length of the CDR3 is 14 residues. Germline loops: CDR1 MNHNS, CDR2 SASEGT. CDR3 in amino acids: CASPTGASTDTQYF. The CDR3 DNA is TGTGCCAGCCCAACAGGGGCTAGCACAGATACGCAGTATTTT.

The V gene is TRBV6-6, the J gene TRBJ2-7; unclear D gene. Trimming took off 2 bases at V and 3 bases at J, with 14 bases between the two ends. Germline CDR1 and CDR2: MNHNY and SVGAGI (reference sequence). The CDR3 loop spans 15 amino acids. Here the CDR3 reads CASSYQDGRVYEQYF. As DNA, the CDR3 is TGTGCCAGCAGTTACCAGGACGGTCGTGTCTACGAGCAGTACTTC.

The chain recombines TRBV10-3 with TRBJ2-5; the D call may be TRBD1 or TRBD2 (7 bases each). Germline-derived CDR1 and CDR2 are ENHRY and SYGVKD. The CDR3 contains 12 residues. V gave up 10 bases and J gave up 3 bases, with 12 bases separating them. The DNA of the CDR3 is TGTGCCACGCAGGGGGGGAAAGAGACCCAGTACTTC. Encoded protein: CATQGGKETQYF.

In this sample, this clonotype turned up a few times. The chain links TRBV25-1 to TRBJ2-7, with 10 bases lining up with TRBD2. This CDR3 has 16 amino acids. V was pared by 0 bases and J by 6 bases, with 8 bases of the junction left unmatched. The germline V gene encodes CDR1 MGHDK and CDR2 SYGVNS. The CDR3 bases are TGTGCCAGCAGTGAATATGGACTAGCGGACCGGGGCGAGCAGTACTTC. As protein: CASSEYGLADRGEQYF.

This rearrangement joins TRBV6-5 to TRBJ2-1, with D perhaps matching TRBD1 or TRBD2 (5 bases each). The J call may be mistaken, given a closer DNA end match to TRBJ2-7. The CDR3 extends over 15 amino acids. The germline V gene encodes CDR1 MNHEY and CDR2 SVGAGI. CDR3 loop: CASSYRDGVYNEQYF. In DNA form, the CDR3 reads TGTGCCAGCAGTTACAGGGACGGGGTCTACAATGAGCAGTACTTC.

This clonotype showed up just a few times. The V call is TRBV20-1, the J call TRBJ2-7; D might be TRBD2 (6 bases). The germline V gene has CDR1 DFQATT and CDR2 SNEGSKA (reference sequence). There are 14 residues in the CDR3. V shed 2 bases and J shed 2 bases, with 13 bases lying between them. The CDR3 protein is CSARSPGLAYEQYF. Written as DNA, the CDR3 is TGCAGTGCTAGATCTCCGGGACTGGCCTACGAGCAGTACTTC.

The V and J genes are TRBV12-3 or TRBV12-4 and TRBJ1-2; D may be TRBD1 (6 bases). V shed 3 bases and J shed 0 bases, with 14 bases lying between them. CDR3 length: 16 amino acids. In DNA, the CDR3 is TGTGCCAGCAGTTTTTCTCGGGACACGACTAACTATGGCTACACCTTC. Its protein product is CASSFSRDTTNYGYTF.

This clonotype was counted only a few times. This chain links TRBV27 with TRBJ2-6; possible D gene TRBD1, 6 bases. The CDR3 extends over 15 amino acids. The germline V gene has CDR1 MNHEY and CDR2 SMNVEV (reference sequence). V was shortened by 6 bases and J by 3 bases, with 12 bases between the two germline ends. The CDR3 reads CASRPTGSGANVLTF. The CDR3 DNA reads TGTGCCAGCAGGCCGACAGGTAGTGGGGCCAACGTCCTGACTTTC.

The table lists this clonotype with a count of one. V gene TRBV20-1 combines with J gene TRBJ2-3, with 12 bases lining up with TRBD2. V was pared by 0 bases and J by 6 bases, with 7 bases of the junction left unmatched. CDR1 is DFQATT, CDR2 SNEGSKA, per germline (reference sequence). CDR3 size: 16 residues. This CDR3 is CSARDGLAGGMDTQYF. The DNA for the CDR3 is TGCAGTGCTAGAGATGGGCTAGCGGGAGGGATGGATACGCAGTATTTT.

The chain employs TRBV10-3 and TRBJ2-3, with D uncertain. CDR1 is ENHRY and CDR2 is SYGVKD in the germline V gene. The CDR3 consists of 14 residues. Trimming took 0 bases from V and 2 from J, leaving 6 bases between them. The CDR3 protein is CAISESRPTDTQYF. The CDR3, as DNA: TGTGCCATCAGTGAGTCCCGCCCCACAGATACGCAGTATTTT.

J is TRBJ2-3 and V is TRBV10-3; D gene uncertain. Trimming took 8 bases from V and 4 from J, leaving 7 bases between them. CDR3 size: 11 residues. Looked up from germline, CDR1 is ENHRY and CDR2 is SYGVKD. The CDR3, as DNA: TGTGCCATCCCAGGTCCAGATACGCAGTATTTT. Amino acids: CAIPGPDTQYF.